A single sample gave rise to the 9 T cell receptor beta chains below, sequenced in a study of CD8 T cell repertoires and HIV-1 epitope variants. The assay was immunoSEQ multiplex PCR, and TCRdb's table has in-frame clones only and misses some. Found here are over 90,000 clones, roughly 81% of them singletons; the top ten hold more than 25%. The sequenced sample was uncultured baseline CD8+ T cells from peripheral blood mononuclear cells (PBMCs). The receptors stem from a male donor with HIV.

The rearrangement links TRBV29-1 to TRBJ2-7; TRBD1 matches at 9 bases. V shed 5 bases, J shed 5 bases, and the junction held 10 bases outside the gene matches. CDR1 is SQVTM, CDR2 ANQGSEA, per germline. The CDR3 has 14 residues. DNA for the CDR3: TGCAGCGTTAGACCGGGACAGGGTCTCCACGAGCAGTACTTC. Protein: CSVRPGQGLHEQYF.

The gene calls are TRBV6-6 and TRBJ2-7; D is ambiguous. The CDR3 extends over 14 amino acids. CDR1 and CDR2 (germline): MNHNY, SVGAGI (reference sequence). With 0 bases removed from V and 3 bases from J, the gap between germline ends came to 9 bases. The CDR3 region is CASSYSIAGYEQYF. As DNA, the CDR3 is TGTGCCAGCAGTTACTCGATCGCCGGCTACGAGCAGTACTTC.

This rearrangement joins TRBV7-2 to TRBJ2-6; 8 bases map to TRBD1. Germline V gives CDR1 SGHTA, CDR2 FQGNSA. There are 17 residues in the CDR3. V was clipped by 6 bases and J by 4 bases; unmatched bases: 11. The CDR3 reads CASRIVAGGSGANVLTF. CDR3 DNA sequence: TGTGCCAGCAGAATAGTCGCAGGGGGCAGCGGGGCCAACGTCCTGACTTTC.

This chain links TRBV15 with TRBJ1-1, with D unresolved. The V gene lost 1 base and the J gene lost 0 bases, with 6 bases spanning the gap. The germline CDR1 and CDR2 sequences are LNHNV and YYDKDF (reference sequence). This CDR3 has 14 amino acids. The CDR3 nucleotides are TGTGCCACCAGCAGAGGTGCCGTGAACACTGAAGCTTTCTTT. Protein product: CATSRGAVNTEAFF.

The rearrangement uses TRBV10-1 and TRBJ2-7, with D possibly being TRBD2 (5 bases). The CDR3 sequence is 13 residues long. Germline loops: CDR1 WNHNN, CDR2 SYGVQD (reference sequence). Between the trimmed V and J ends, which lost 4 bases and 2 bases, there was a span of 9 bases. The CDR3 sequence is CASSGVRAYEQYF. As DNA, the CDR3 is TGCGCCAGCAGTGGAGTGAGGGCCTACGAGCAGTACTTC.

V and J are TRBV19 and TRBJ2-1; 7 bases match TRBD2. With 6 bases clipped from V and 2 bases from J, the junction kept 4 bases outside the gene matches. CDR3 length: 14 amino acids. In germline, CDR1 is LNHDA, CDR2 SQIVND (reference sequence). This CDR3 is CASRGRDPYNEQFF. CDR3 in DNA: TGTGCCAGTAGGGGGAGGGACCCCTACAATGAGCAGTTCTTC. Variable domain in full (rest from reference TRBV19 and TRBJ2-1): DGGITQSPKYLFRKEGQNVTLSCEQNLNHDAMYWYRQDPGQGLRLIYYSQIVNDFQKGDIAEGYSVSREKKESFPLTVTSAQKNPTAFYLCASRGRDPYNEQFFGPGTRLTVL.

The V and J genes are TRBV13 and TRBJ2-7, with D perhaps given as TRBD1 or TRBD2 (5 bases each). CDR1 is PRHDT, CDR2 FYEKMQ, per germline (reference sequence). The CDR3 is 14 residues long. The V gene lost 0 bases and the J gene lost 3 bases, with 9 bases spanning the gap. CDR3 nucleotide sequence: TGTGCCAGCAGCTTAGGCCGGGGCGGCTACGAGCAGTACTTC. Amino acids: CASSLGRGGYEQYF.

V is TRBV9 and J is TRBJ2-4; possible D gene TRBD1, 5 bases. The V gene's germline CDR1 is SGDLS and CDR2 YYNGEE. The CDR3 length is 17 residues. V was pared by 4 bases and J by 0 bases, with 17 bases between. CDR3 coding DNA: TGTGCCAGCAGCTTTTCCGACAGAGATCTAGCCAAAAACATTCAGTACTTC. Translation: CASSFSDRDLAKNIQYF.

The chain carries TRBV6-5 and TRBJ2-7; 7 bases fit TRBD1. The germline CDR1 and CDR2 sequences are MNHEY and SVGAGI. The CDR3 consists of 14 residues. Losses at the gene ends were 7 bases for V and 0 bases for J; bases not matched to a gene: 6. CDR3: CASTPPGGSYEQYF. The DNA for the CDR3 is TGTGCCAGCACCCCCCCAGGGGGCTCCTACGAGCAGTACTTC.